The clone carrying this T cell receptor (beta chain) was picked up many times. The V end was cut by 8 bases, the J end by 4 bases, with 11 bases between. The CDR3 runs 12 residues. Germline lookup yields CDR1 PRHDT and CDR2 FYEKMQ (reference sequence). The library targeted TCRbeta and was prepared with unique molecular identifiers. TCRdb reprocessed the PCR reads via MiXCR and lists one record per CDR3 protein. The sample lists 300,000 to 400,000 distinct CDR3 sequences; 13% were seen once. This entry comes from a study of T-cell reconstitution after alpha-beta-depleted transplantation in children. The sample in question was PBMCs, obtained from the stem cell graft. The chain has TRBV13 and TRBJ1-1, with D unclear. The origin of this receptor is a human donor who donated a stem cell graft to a child with Fanconi anemia. This CDR3 is CASGPGTTEAFF. CDR3 DNA: TGTGCCAGCGGTCCGGGAACCACTGAAGCTTTCTTT.